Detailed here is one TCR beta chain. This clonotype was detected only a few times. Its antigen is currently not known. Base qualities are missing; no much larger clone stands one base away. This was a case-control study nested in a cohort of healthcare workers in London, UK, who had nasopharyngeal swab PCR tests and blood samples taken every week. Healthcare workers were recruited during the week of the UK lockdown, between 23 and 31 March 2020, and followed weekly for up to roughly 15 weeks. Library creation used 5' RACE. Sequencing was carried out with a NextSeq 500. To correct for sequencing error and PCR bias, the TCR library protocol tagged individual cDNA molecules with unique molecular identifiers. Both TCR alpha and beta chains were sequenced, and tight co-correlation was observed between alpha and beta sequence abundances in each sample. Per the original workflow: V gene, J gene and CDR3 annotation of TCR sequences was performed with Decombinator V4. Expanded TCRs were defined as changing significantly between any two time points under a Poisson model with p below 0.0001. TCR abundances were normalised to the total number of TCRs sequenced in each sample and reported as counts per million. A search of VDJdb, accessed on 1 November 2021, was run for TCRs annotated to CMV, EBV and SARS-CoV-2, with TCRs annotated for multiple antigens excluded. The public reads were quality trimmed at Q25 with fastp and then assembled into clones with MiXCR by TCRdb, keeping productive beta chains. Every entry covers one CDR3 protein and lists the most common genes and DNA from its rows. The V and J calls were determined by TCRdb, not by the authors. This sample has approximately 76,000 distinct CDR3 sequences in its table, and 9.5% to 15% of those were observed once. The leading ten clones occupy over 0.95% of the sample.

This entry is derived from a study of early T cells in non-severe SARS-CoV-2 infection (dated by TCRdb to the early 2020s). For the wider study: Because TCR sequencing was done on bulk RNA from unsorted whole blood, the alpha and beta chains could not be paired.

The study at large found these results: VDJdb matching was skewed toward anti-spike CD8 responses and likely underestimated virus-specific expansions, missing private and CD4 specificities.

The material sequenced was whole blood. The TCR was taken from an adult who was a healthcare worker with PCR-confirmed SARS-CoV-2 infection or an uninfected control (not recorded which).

Here is the DNA: TGTGCCAGCATTTCGAGACGGGAGAGGGAGGATACGCAGTATTTT. Translated, this is CASISRREREDTQYF. The chain joins TRBV2 to TRBJ2-3; TRBD2 is perhaps the D gene, given 6 matching bases. CDR3 length: 15 amino acids, cysteine to phenylalanine. The CDR3 DNA has 45 bases and is translated from base 1. The germline V gene gives CDR1 as SNHLY and CDR2 as FYNNEI. At the junction V is shortened by 7 bases and J by 6 bases, with 20 bases in between. Reference TRBV2 and TRBJ2-3 proteins supply the regions before and after the CDR3; the full variable domain is: EPEVTQTPSHQVTQMGQEVILRCVPISNHLYFYWYRQILGQKVEFLVSFYNNEISEKSEIFDDQFSVERPDGSNFTLKIRSTKLEDSAMYFCASISRREREDTQYFGPGTRLTVL.